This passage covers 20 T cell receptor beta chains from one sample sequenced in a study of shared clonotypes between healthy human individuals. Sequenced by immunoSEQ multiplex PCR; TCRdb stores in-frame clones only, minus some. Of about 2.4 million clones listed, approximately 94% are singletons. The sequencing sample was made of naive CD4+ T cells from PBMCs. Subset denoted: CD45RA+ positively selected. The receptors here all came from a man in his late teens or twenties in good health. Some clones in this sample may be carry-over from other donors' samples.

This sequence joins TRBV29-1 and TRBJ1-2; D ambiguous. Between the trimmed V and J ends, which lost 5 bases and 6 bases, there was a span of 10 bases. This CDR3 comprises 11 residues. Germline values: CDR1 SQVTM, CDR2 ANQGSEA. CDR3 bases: TGCAGCGTTTATGACACAAATGGCTACACCTTC. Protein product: CSVYDTNGYTF.

DNA for the CDR3: TGTGCCAGCAGCCTCATCGGTAGCGCTAACTACGAGCAGTACTTC. Protein: CASSLIGSANYEQYF. This chain links TRBV5-4 with TRBJ2-7, with D possibly being TRBD2 (5 bases). This CDR3 spans 15 amino acids. The V end lost 4 bases, the J end lost 3 bases, and 17 bases lay between the germline ends. Germline values: CDR1 SGHNT, CDR2 YYREEE (reference sequence).

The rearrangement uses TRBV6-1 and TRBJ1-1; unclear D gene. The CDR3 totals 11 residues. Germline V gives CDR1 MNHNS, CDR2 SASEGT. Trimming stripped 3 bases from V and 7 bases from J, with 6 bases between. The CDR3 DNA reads TGTGCCAGCAGTGATCTGGGTGAAGCTTTCTTT. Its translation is CASSDLGEAFF.

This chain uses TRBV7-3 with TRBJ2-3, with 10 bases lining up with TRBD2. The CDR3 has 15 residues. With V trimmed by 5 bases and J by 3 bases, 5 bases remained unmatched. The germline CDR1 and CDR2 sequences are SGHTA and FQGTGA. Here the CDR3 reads CASSLGLAETDTQYF. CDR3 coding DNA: TGTGCCAGCAGCCTCGGACTAGCGGAAACAGATACGCAGTATTTT.

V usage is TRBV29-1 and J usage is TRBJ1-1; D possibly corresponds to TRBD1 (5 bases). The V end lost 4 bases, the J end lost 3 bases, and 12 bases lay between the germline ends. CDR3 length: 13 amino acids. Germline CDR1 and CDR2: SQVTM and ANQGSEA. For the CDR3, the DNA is TGCAGCGTTGGAGGGGCCGGGGACACTGAAGCTTTCTTT. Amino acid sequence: CSVGGAGDTEAFF.

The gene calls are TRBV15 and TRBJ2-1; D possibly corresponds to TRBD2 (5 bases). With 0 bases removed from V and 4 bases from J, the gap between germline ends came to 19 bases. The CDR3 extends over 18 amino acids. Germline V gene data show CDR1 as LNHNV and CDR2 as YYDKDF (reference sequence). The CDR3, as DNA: TGTGCCACCAGCAGAGATCGGCGGGTTAGGCAGTTTTACAATGAGCAGTTCTTC. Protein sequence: CATSRDRRVRQFYNEQFF.

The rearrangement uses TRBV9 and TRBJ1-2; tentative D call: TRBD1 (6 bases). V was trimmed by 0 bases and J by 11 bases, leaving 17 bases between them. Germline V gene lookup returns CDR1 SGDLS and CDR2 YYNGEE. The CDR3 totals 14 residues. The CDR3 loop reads CASSVVGQTMRYTF. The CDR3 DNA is TGTGCCAGCAGCGTAGTTGGACAGACTATGAGGTACACCTTC.

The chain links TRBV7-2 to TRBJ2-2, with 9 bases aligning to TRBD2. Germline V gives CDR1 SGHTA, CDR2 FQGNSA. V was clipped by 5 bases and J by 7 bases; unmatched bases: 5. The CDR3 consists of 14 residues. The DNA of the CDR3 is TGTGCCAGCAGCCACGGACTAGCGTACGGGGAGCTGTTTTTT. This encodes CASSHGLAYGELFF. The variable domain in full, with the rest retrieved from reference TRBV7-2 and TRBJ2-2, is GAGVSQSPSNKVTEKGKDVELRCDPISGHTALYWYRQSLGQGLEFLIYFQGNSAPDKSGLPSDRFSAERTGGSVSTLTIQRTQQEDSAVYLCASSHGLAYGELFFGEGSRLTVL.

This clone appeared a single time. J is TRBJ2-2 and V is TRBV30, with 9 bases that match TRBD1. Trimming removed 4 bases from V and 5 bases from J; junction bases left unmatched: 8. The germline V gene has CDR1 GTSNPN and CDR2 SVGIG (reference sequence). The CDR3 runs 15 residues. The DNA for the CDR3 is TGTGCCTGGACCAGAGGACAGGGGAGGACCGGGGAGCTGTTTTTT. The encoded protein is CAWTRGQGRTGELFF. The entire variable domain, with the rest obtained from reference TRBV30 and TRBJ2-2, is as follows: SQTIHQWPATLVQPVGSPLSLECTVEGTSNPNLYWYRQAAGRGLQLLFYSVGIGQISSEVPQNLSASRPQDRQFILSSKKLLLSDSGFYLCAWTRGQGRTGELFFGEGSRLTVL.

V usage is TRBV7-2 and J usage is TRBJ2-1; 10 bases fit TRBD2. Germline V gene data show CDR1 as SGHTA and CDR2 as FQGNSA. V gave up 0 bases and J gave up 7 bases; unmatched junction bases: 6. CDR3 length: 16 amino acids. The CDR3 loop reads CASSLAPSGSFNEQFF. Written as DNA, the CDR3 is TGTGCCAGCAGCTTAGCTCCTAGCGGGAGCTTTAATGAGCAGTTCTTC. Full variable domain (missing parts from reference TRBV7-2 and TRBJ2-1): GAGVSQSPSNKVTEKGKDVELRCDPISGHTALYWYRQSLGQGLEFLIYFQGNSAPDKSGLPSDRFSAERTGGSVSTLTIQRTQQEDSAVYLCASSLAPSGSFNEQFFGPGTRLTVL.

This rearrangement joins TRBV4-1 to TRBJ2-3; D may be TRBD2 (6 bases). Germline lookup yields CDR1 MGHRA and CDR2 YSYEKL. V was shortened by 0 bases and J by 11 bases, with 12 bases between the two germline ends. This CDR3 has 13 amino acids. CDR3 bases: TGCGCCAGCAGCCAAGATCCGGGGGAATGGCAGTATTTT. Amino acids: CASSQDPGEWQYF.

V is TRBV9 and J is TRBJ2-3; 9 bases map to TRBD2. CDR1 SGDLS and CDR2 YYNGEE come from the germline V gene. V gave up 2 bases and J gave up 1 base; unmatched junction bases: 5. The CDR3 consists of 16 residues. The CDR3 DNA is TGTGCCAGCAGCGTTAAGGGCGGGAGGGGCACAGATACGCAGTATTTT. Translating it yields CASSVKGGRGTDTQYF.

This chain's CDR3 is CASSEVSSGRQYF. The DNA of the CDR3 is TGCGCCAGCAGTGAGGTCAGTAGCGGGAGGCAGTACTTC. The chain recombines TRBV10-1 with TRBJ2-7; 9 positions match TRBD2. With 2 bases clipped from V and 9 bases from J, the junction kept 5 bases outside the gene matches. This CDR3 spans 13 amino acids. CDR1 WNHNN and CDR2 SYGVQD come from the germline V gene (reference sequence).

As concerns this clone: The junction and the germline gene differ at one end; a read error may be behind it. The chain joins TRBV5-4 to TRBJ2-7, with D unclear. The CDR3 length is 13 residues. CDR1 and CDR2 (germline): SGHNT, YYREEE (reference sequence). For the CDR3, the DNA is TGTGCCAGCAGCCCGACGGCCTTAGGCACCCCAACTTTC. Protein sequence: CASSPTALGTPTF.

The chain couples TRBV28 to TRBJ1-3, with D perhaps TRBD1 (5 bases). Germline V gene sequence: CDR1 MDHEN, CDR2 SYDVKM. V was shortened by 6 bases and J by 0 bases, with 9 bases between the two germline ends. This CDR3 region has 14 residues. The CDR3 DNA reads TGTGCCAGCAGAAGGGACTTCTCTGGAAACACCATATATTTT. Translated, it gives CASRRDFSGNTIYF. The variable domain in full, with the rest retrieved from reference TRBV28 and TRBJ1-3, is DVKVTQSSRYLVKRTGEKVFLECVQDMDHENMFWYRQDPGLGLRLIYFSYDVKMKEKGDIPEGYSVSREKKERFSLILESASTNQTSMYLCASRRDFSGNTIYFGEGSWLTVV.

CDR3: CASSGTGYGEQYF. For the CDR3, the DNA is TGTGCCAGTAGCGGGACAGGGTATGGCGAGCAGTACTTC. The V call is TRBV19, the J call TRBJ2-7, with 9 bases identical to TRBD1. Per germline, CDR1 LNHDA and CDR2 SQIVND (reference sequence). The CDR3 loop spans 13 amino acids. Trimming at V came to 6 bases and at J to 6 bases, leaving 6 bases not matched to a gene.

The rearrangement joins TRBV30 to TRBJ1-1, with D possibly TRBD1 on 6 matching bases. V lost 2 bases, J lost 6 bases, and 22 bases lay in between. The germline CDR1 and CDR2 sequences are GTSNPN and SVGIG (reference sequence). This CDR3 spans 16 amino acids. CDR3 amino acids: CAWSSGGPGRGAEAFF. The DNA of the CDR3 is TGTGCCTGGAGTTCGGGGGGCCCGGGGAGGGGCGCTGAAGCTTTCTTT.

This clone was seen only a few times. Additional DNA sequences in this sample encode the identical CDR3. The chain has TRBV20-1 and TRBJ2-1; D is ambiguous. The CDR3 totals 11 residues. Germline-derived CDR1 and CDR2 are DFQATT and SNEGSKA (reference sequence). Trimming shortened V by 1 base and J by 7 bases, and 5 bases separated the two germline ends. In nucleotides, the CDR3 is TGCAGTGCTAGAGGGGGAAATGAGCAGTTCTTC. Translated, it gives CSARGGNEQFF.

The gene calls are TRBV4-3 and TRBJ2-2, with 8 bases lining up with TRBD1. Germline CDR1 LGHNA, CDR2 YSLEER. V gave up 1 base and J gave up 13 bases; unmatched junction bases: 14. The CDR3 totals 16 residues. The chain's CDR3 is CASSQAPTGGPEGLFF. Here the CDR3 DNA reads TGCGCCAGCAGCCAAGCTCCCACAGGGGGGCCGGAGGGGCTGTTTTTT.

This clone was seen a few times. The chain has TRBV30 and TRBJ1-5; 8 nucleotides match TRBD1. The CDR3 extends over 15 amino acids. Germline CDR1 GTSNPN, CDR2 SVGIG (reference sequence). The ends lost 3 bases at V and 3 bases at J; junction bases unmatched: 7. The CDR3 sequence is CAWSMGQVYNQPQHF. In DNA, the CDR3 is TGTGCCTGGAGCATGGGACAGGTCTACAATCAGCCCCAGCATTTT. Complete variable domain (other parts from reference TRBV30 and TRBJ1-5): SQTIHQWPATLVQPVGSPLSLECTVEGTSNPNLYWYRQAAGRGLQLLFYSVGIGQISSEVPQNLSASRPQDRQFILSSKKLLLSDSGFYLCAWSMGQVYNQPQHFGDGTRLSIL.